One and the same sample provided the 18 T cell receptor beta chains below, sequenced in a study of response to subunit inactivated influenza vaccine. TCRdb reprocessed the RT-PCR reads via MiXCR and lists one record per CDR3 protein. Among hundreds of thousands of distinct CDR3 sequences listed, 15% to 18% were seen once. The sample here was PBMCs from blood, taken 12 days after vaccination. These receptors were taken from a man between 50 and 59 years old who received an inactivated influenza vaccine.

This chain joins TRBV12-3 or TRBV12-4 and TRBJ1-3; D gene uncertain. Trimming pared 1 base from V and 0 bases from J, leaving 7 bases between. There are 15 residues in the CDR3. CDR3 sequence (DNA): TGTGCCAGCAGTTTAGGAGCCAACTCTGGAAACACCATATATTTT. This encodes CASSLGANSGNTIYF.

With regard to this clonotype: The junction departs from the called germline gene at one end, perhaps through a read error. The J gene is TRBJ2-7, the V gene TRBV18; 13 bases align to TRBD2. The CDR3 is 15 residues long. Germline values: CDR1 KGHSH, CDR2 LQKENI. In nucleotides, the CDR3 is TGTGCCTGCTCGTTGACTAGCGGGAGGTCTTACGAGCAGTACTTC. Protein product: CACSLTSGRSYEQYF.

This clonotype occurred many times. This chain uses TRBV20-1 with TRBJ2-7, with 11 bases identical to TRBD2. The length of the CDR3 is 15 residues. The J segment lost 3 bases and the V segment lost 1 base, leaving 5 bases of the junction unmatched. CDR1 and CDR2 (germline): DFQATT, SNEGSKA (reference sequence). This chain's CDR3 is CSARGFTSGSYEQYF. In DNA form, the CDR3 reads TGCAGTGCTAGAGGTTTTACTAGCGGGAGCTACGAGCAGTACTTC.

V usage is TRBV6-2 or TRBV6-3 and J usage is TRBJ2-5; possibly TRBD2 for D (5 bases). Germline assignment: CDR1 MNHEY and CDR2 SVGEGT. The V end lost 0 bases, the J end lost 1 base, and 6 bases lay between the germline ends. CDR3 length: 14 residues. CDR3 residues: CASSYSTTQETQYF. The CDR3 DNA is TGTGCCAGCAGTTACTCGACTACCCAAGAGACCCAGTACTTC.

This clonotype turned up a few times. In nucleotides, the CDR3 is TGTGCCACCAGTGACCCTCGCCCCACTAGCGGGCGAGGGGGCCTCGATGAGCAGTTCTTC. It codes for CATSDPRPTSGRGGLDEQFF. V and J are TRBV24-1 and TRBJ2-1; 9 positions agree with TRBD2. Trimming at V came to 4 bases and at J to 8 bases, leaving 23 bases not matched to a gene. The CDR3 covers 20 residues. From germline, CDR1 is KGHDR and CDR2 SFDVKD.

This rearrangement joins TRBV5-1 to TRBJ2-5, with TRBD1 matching 8 bases. CDR1 and CDR2 from the germline V gene are SGHRS and YFSETQ. V was pared by 6 bases and J by 4 bases, with 14 bases of the junction left unmatched. The CDR3 runs 16 residues. The DNA of the CDR3 is TGCGCCAGCACGAGAAGGACAGGGACGGGGACAGAGACCCAGTACTTC. This gives the protein CASTRRTGTGTETQYF.

In this sample, this clonotype turned up many times. The chain is built from TRBV10-3 and TRBJ2-7, with 7 bases matching TRBD1. The CDR3 runs 13 residues. The V segment lost 0 bases and the J segment 12 bases; nucleotides outside the gene matches: 8. The germline gives CDR1 ENHRY, CDR2 SYGVKD. CDR3 in amino acids: CAISESEDRPGYF. DNA of the CDR3: TGTGCCATCAGTGAGTCAGAGGACAGGCCAGGGTACTTC.

The rearrangement uses TRBV7-2 and TRBJ2-6; D remains ambiguous. The CDR3 runs 16 residues. CDR1 is SGHTA and CDR2 is FQGNSA in the germline V gene. V was clipped by 5 bases and J by 1 base, with 12 bases between them. The CDR3 loop is CASSRYIASGANVLTF. CDR3 bases: TGTGCCAGCAGCAGGTACATCGCTTCTGGGGCCAACGTCCTGACTTTC.

This clonotype was detected only once. The junction does not match germline at one end; this may be a read error. The chain recombines TRBV5-6 with TRBJ2-3, with a possible D match to TRBD2 (5 bases). CDR1 is SGHDT and CDR2 is YYEEEE in the germline V gene. CDR3 length: 13 residues. The CDR3 region is CASTFPLTTSFHF. As DNA, the CDR3 is TGTGCCAGCACTTTTCCCCTAACAACTAGTTTCCATTTT.

The V gene is TRBV12-3 or TRBV12-4, the J gene TRBJ2-7; D is possibly TRBD1 or TRBD2 (5 bases each). V lost 6 bases to trimming and J lost 0 bases, with 12 bases between them. The CDR3 runs to 14 residues. CDR3 bases: TGTGCCAGCAGCCCCGGGACGCACTCCTACGAGCAGTACTTC. Amino acids: CASSPGTHSYEQYF.

This clonotype occurred a few times. This chain joins TRBV6-1 and TRBJ2-7; D might be TRBD2 (6 bases). V shed 10 bases and J shed 9 bases, with 22 bases lying between them. Germline V lookup: CDR1 MNHNS, CDR2 SASEGT. The CDR3 has 13 amino acids. CDR3 residues: CATRKVSGERQYF. The CDR3 DNA reads TGTGCCACTCGCAAAGTATCGGGAGAGAGGCAGTACTTC.

The chain links TRBV12-3 or TRBV12-4 to TRBJ1-5; D perhaps matches TRBD1 (5 bases). Deletions cut 7 bases from V and 7 bases from J, with 14 bases between. The CDR3 is made up of 13 amino acids. This chain's CDR3 is CASTNGGVQPQHF. CDR3 DNA: TGTGCCAGCACTAACGGGGGGGTCCAGCCCCAGCATTTT.

This clonotype was observed a few times. This is likely a read error, given that the CDR3 carries no conserved phenylalanine or tryptophan at its end. The chain carries TRBV6-2 or TRBV6-3 and TRBJ1-2, with unresolved D. Germline V gives CDR1 MNHEY, CDR2 SVGEGT. Between the trimmed V and J ends, which lost 5 bases and 1 base, there was a span of 8 bases. The CDR3 length is 13 residues. The CDR3 DNA follows: TGTGCCAGCAGTCAGGAGTTTAACTATGGCTACACCATC. Residues: CASSQEFNYGYTI.

This clonotype was picked up a small number of times. The V gene is TRBV11-2, the J gene TRBJ2-7; 13 bases map to TRBD2. J lost 3 bases, V lost 5 bases, and 7 bases had no gene match. CDR3 size: 16 residues. The V gene's germline CDR1 is SGHAT and CDR2 FQNNGV. DNA of the CDR3: TGTGCCAGCAGCCCCGTGGGACTAGCGGGACTCTACGAGCAGTACTTC. Its protein product is CASSPVGLAGLYEQYF.

The gene calls are TRBV11-2 and TRBJ2-3; no definite D call. The V end lost 3 bases, the J end lost 3 bases, and 13 bases lay between the germline ends. The length of the CDR3 is 15 residues. Germline V lookup: CDR1 SGHAT, CDR2 FQNNGV. This chain's CDR3 is CASSLGVVVTDTQYF. CDR3 in DNA: TGTGCCAGCAGCTTGGGTGTGGTGGTAACAGATACGCAGTATTTT.

The V gene is TRBV5-1, the J gene TRBJ1-1; D possibly corresponds to TRBD1 (5 bases). CDR1 SGHRS and CDR2 YFSETQ come from the germline V gene. Trimming removed 0 bases at V and 1 base at J, with 10 bases between. The CDR3 has 15 residues. The CDR3 is CASSLDGATNTEAFF. CDR3 in DNA: TGCGCCAGCAGCTTGGATGGGGCAACGAACACTGAAGCTTTCTTT.

The chain links TRBV3-1 to TRBJ2-7; either TRBD1 or TRBD2 may fit D (5 bases each). Germline V gene sequence: CDR1 LGHDT, CDR2 YNNKEL (reference sequence). CDR3 length: 16 amino acids. Trimming pared 4 bases from V and 3 bases from J, leaving 19 bases between. CDR3 coding DNA: TGTGCCAGCAGCCCCGAAAGGGGAGTTCGCAACTACGAGCAGTACTTC. Encoded protein: CASSPERGVRNYEQYF.

The chain couples TRBV7-2 to TRBJ2-1, with 7 bases matching TRBD1. Germline lookup yields CDR1 SGHTA and CDR2 FQGNSA. CDR3 length: 13 residues. V dropped 5 bases and J dropped 6; count of bases not matched to a gene: 4. CDR3 in amino acids: CASSGWDSNEQFF. The CDR3, as DNA: TGTGCCAGCAGCGGATGGGACAGCAATGAGCAGTTCTTC.